The 2 T cell receptor beta chains given below trace back to one sample, sequenced in a study of blood T cell repertoires in COVID-19. Assay used: immunoSEQ multiplex PCR; TCRdb lists only in-frame clones, some missing. Here the sample spans approximately 300,000 clones, roughly 91% being singletons. The sequenced sample consisted of peripheral blood. Receptor source: a woman in her thirties with COVID-19, enrolled during active disease.

This rearrangement joins TRBV4-3 to TRBJ2-7; TRBD1 matches 8 bases. The CDR3 is made up of 15 amino acids. Germline values: CDR1 LGHNA, CDR2 YSLEER. The V gene end was trimmed by 1 base and the J gene end by 2 bases; junction bases not matched to a gene: 4. The CDR3 sequence is CASSQGQGYAYEQYF. Here the CDR3 DNA reads TGCGCCAGCAGCCAAGGACAGGGGTACGCCTACGAGCAGTACTTC.

To note about this clone: Different DNA sequences within this sample yield the same CDR3. The chain recombines TRBV5-1 with TRBJ2-1; 11 bases agree with TRBD2. V trimming: 7 bases; J trimming: 3 bases; junction bases outside the gene matches: 3. In germline, CDR1 is SGHRS, CDR2 YFSETQ. CDR3 length equals 14 residues. The CDR3: CASSTSGGYNEQFF. CDR3 DNA sequence: TGCGCCAGCTCCACTAGCGGGGGCTACAATGAGCAGTTCTTC.